The 2 T cell receptor beta chains listed next were all sequenced from one sample in a study of beta chain features in type 1 diabetes. Reverse transcription of all isolated RNA meant that expressed TCRB transcripts were sequenced. Data came from immunoSEQ multiplex PCR; TCRdb stores just in-frame clones and leaves some out. The data hold some 270,000 clones, with less than 15% observed a single time. The sequenced sample was naive CD4+ T cells from blood. The receptors stem from a woman between 40 and 50 years old in good health.

This clone was detected only a few times. The gene calls are TRBV19 and TRBJ1-4; no firm D call. This CDR3 comprises 14 residues. The germline CDR1 and CDR2 sequences are LNHDA and SQIVND (reference sequence). With 9 bases removed from V and 6 bases from J, the gap between germline ends came to 17 bases. CDR3 sequence (DNA): TGTGCCAGACCTTCGGGGATCATGCATGAAAAACTGTTTTTT. Protein product: CARPSGIMHEKLFF.

This clone showed up just a few times. CDR3 sequence reads: CASSLAGTGIQPQHF. For the CDR3, the DNA is TGTGCCAGCAGCTTAGCCGGGACAGGGATTCAGCCCCAGCATTTT. This chain connects TRBV7-9 to TRBJ1-5, with TRBD1 matching over 9 bases. V trimming: 0 bases; J trimming: 6 bases; junction bases outside the gene matches: 3. Germline V gives CDR1 SEHNR, CDR2 FQNEAQ (reference sequence). The CDR3 length is 15 residues.